A selection of T cell receptor beta chains follows, all from one sample in a study of blood T cells in healthy people across ages. MiXCR, applied by TCRdb to the 5' RACE reads, yields one record per CDR3 protein. The data hold around 1,700,000 distinct CDR3 sequences, with 28% observed a single time. Sequenced material: blood. These receptors originate from a woman aged 25 to 39 in good health. Each CDR3 is given with its conserved first and last residue. The D gene is left open where the match is weak. Clone sizes are given selectively: once, few, many, or a class where the clone is expanded.

J: TRBJ2-6
D: .
size: few
V: TRBV12-5
CDR3: CASGLGTASGANVLTF
DNA: TGTGCTAGTGGTTTGGGGACGGCCTCTGGGGCCAACGTCCTGACTTTC

J: TRBJ2-1
D: .
size: .
V: TRBV5-1
CDR3: CASSQTQEQFF
DNA: TGCGCCAGCAGCCAGACCCAGGAGCAGTTCTTC

J: TRBJ2-3
D: TRBD1
size: .
V: TRBV14
CDR3: CASSPYRGLGTDTQYF
DNA: TGTGCCAGCAGCCCCTACAGGGGCCTCGGCACAGATACGCAGTATTTT

J: TRBJ2-7
D: TRBD2
size: few
V: TRBV5-4
CDR3: CASSSEGTSGYEQYF
DNA: TGTGCCAGCAGCTCGGAGGGGACTAGCGGCTACGAGCAGTACTTC

J: TRBJ1-4
D: TRBD1
size: few
V: TRBV4-2
CDR3: CASSQDLSGQLEKLFF
DNA: TGTGCCAGCAGCCAAGATTTGTCGGGACAGCTGGAAAAACTGTTTTTT

J: TRBJ2-1
D: TRBD1
size: .
V: TRBV2
CDR3: CASNLAWDRAGREQFF
DNA: TGTGCCAGCAACCTCGCTTGGGACAGGGCAGGACGTGAGCAATTCTTC

J: TRBJ2-1
D: TRBD2
size: once
V: TRBV20-1
CDR3: CSARPSGSGGNEQFF
DNA: TGCAGTGCTAGACCAAGCGGGAGCGGAGGCAATGAGCAGTTCTTC

J: TRBJ1-2
D: .
size: few
V: TRBV29-1
CDR3: CSVEAGGYTF
DNA: TGCAGCGTTGAGGCGGGTGGCTACACCTTC

J: TRBJ2-1
D: TRBD2
size: many
V: TRBV7-2
CDR3: CASSLAGGGRYNEQFF
DNA: TGTGCCAGCAGCTTAGCTGGGGGCGGGAGGTACAATGAGCAGTTCTTC

J: TRBJ1-5
D: .
size: few
V: TRBV28
CDR3: CASSFRLFNQPQHF
DNA: TGTGCCAGCAGTTTTCGGCTGTTCAATCAGCCCCAGCATTTT

J: TRBJ2-6
D: .
size: few
V: TRBV5-1
CDR3: CASTDEDGLNVLTF
DNA: TGCGCCAGCACTGACGAGGACGGTCTCAACGTCCTGACTTTC

J: TRBJ2-1
D: TRBD2
size: .
V: TRBV2
CDR3: CASSEVLAGHEQFF
DNA: TGTGCCAGCAGTGAAGTATTAGCGGGACATGAGCAGTTCTTC

J: TRBJ2-3
D: TRBD2
size: .
V: TRBV12-3/TRBV12-4
CDR3: CASSFRPGLAGELARADTQYF
DNA: TGTGCCAGCAGTTTCCGCCCGGGACTAGCGGGAGAGTTGGCGAGGGCGGATACGCAGTATTTT

J: TRBJ2-7
D: .
size: .
V: TRBV28
CDR3: CASSTGWGQDFEQYF
DNA: TGCGCCAGCAGTACGGGGTGGGGGCAAGATTTCGAGCAGTACTTC

J: TRBJ1-2
D: .
size: few
V: TRBV18
CDR3: CASSPLDRNYGYTF
DNA: TGTGCCAGCTCACCCCTCGACAGGAACTATGGCTACACCTTC

J: TRBJ1-1
D: TRBD1
size: .
V: TRBV6-2/TRBV6-3
CDR3: CASSYITKGAIEAFF
DNA: TGTGCCAGCAGTTACATCACGAAGGGGGCAATTGAAGCTTTCTTT

J: TRBJ1-1
D: .
size: .
V: TRBV6-2/TRBV6-3
CDR3: CASYASVARWDTEAFF
DNA: TGTGCCAGTTACGCCAGTGTGGCACGGTGGGATACTGAAGCTTTCTTT

J: TRBJ2-7
D: .
size: .
V: TRBV30
CDR3: CAWRGQYEQYF
DNA: TGTGCCTGGAGGGGGCAATACGAGCAGTACTTC

J: TRBJ2-1
D: TRBD1
size: few
V: TRBV24-1
CDR3: CATSGTGEGQFF
DNA: TGTGCCACCAGTGGGACAGGGGAGGGGCAGTTCTTC

J: TRBJ1-4
D: .
size: .
V: TRBV7-2
CDR3: CASSQFGRGTANEKLFF
DNA: TGTGCCAGCAGCCAGTTTGGGAGGGGAACGGCTAATGAAAAACTGTTTTTT

J: TRBJ2-7
D: .
size: .
V: TRBV12-3/TRBV12-4
CDR3: CASSLGSSWQGLSYEQYF
DNA: TGTGCCAGCAGTTTAGGGTCTAGTTGGCAGGGGCTATCCTACGAGCAGTACTTC

J: TRBJ2-1
D: .
size: .
V: TRBV29-1
CDR3: CSVVVRGRHNEQFF
DNA: TGCAGCGTTGTTGTCAGGGGAAGACACAATGAGCAGTTCTTC

J: TRBJ2-1
D: .
size: few
V: TRBV6-1
CDR3: CASSEGIAWSEQFF
DNA: TGTGCCAGCAGTGAAGGGATAGCTTGGTCCGAGCAGTTCTTC

J: TRBJ2-1
D: TRBD1
size: many
V: TRBV29-1
CDR3: CSVDGQGFNEQFF
DNA: TGCAGCGTTGATGGACAGGGGTTCAATGAGCAGTTCTTC

J: TRBJ2-5
D: TRBD2
size: many
V: TRBV24-1
CDR3: CATSDMTSGGGTQYF
DNA: TGTGCCACCAGTGATATGACTAGCGGGGGAGGAACCCAGTACTTC

J: TRBJ1-5
D: TRBD1
size: .
V: TRBV5-1
CDR3: CASSRTGKDNQPQHF
DNA: TGCGCCAGCAGTCGGACAGGCAAGGACAATCAGCCCCAGCATTTT

J: TRBJ2-3
D: .
size: .
V: TRBV2
CDR3: CASSEARISTDTQYF
DNA: TGTGCCAGCAGTGAAGCAAGGATATCCACAGATACGCAGTATTTT

J: TRBJ2-1
D: .
size: .
V: TRBV7-9
CDR3: CASSSLGESGHNEQFF
DNA: TGTGCCAGCAGCTCCTTGGGGGAGTCCGGGCACAATGAGCAGTTCTTC

J: TRBJ1-4
D: .
size: .
V: TRBV3-1
CDR3: CASSQDNPTNEKLFF
DNA: TGTGCCAGCAGCCAAGATAACCCAACTAATGAAAAACTGTTTTTT

J: TRBJ2-5
D: TRBD2
size: .
V: TRBV12-3/TRBV12-4
CDR3: CAGSRLTSPGETQYF
DNA: TGTGCCGGCAGTCGGCTGACTAGCCCGGGAGAGACCCAGTACTTC

J: TRBJ1-2
D: .
size: many
V: TRBV20-1
CDR3: CSARADRPDYGYTF
DNA: TGCAGTGCTAGAGCAGACAGGCCTGACTATGGCTACACCTTC

J: TRBJ2-5
D: .
size: .
V: TRBV20-1
CDR3: CSAFARETQYF
DNA: TGCAGTGCCTTTGCCAGGGAGACCCAGTACTTC

J: TRBJ2-4
D: .
size: few
V: TRBV12-3/TRBV12-4
CDR3: CASSFDRNEQYF
DNA: TGTGCCAGCAGTTTCGACAGGAATGAGCAGTACTTC

J: TRBJ1-2
D: .
size: .
V: TRBV18
CDR3: CASSPGTPGRYGYTF
DNA: TGTGCCAGCTCACCGGGGACCCCGGGTCGGTATGGCTACACCTTC

J: TRBJ1-1
D: .
size: once
V: TRBV2
CDR3: CASNPNPEAFF
DNA: TGTGCCAGCAATCCGAACCCCGAAGCTTTCTTT

J: TRBJ1-2
D: .
size: .
V: TRBV16
CDR3: CASSQSGRSYYGYTF
DNA: TGTGCCAGCAGCCAATCAGGCAGGAGTTACTATGGCTACACCTTC

J: TRBJ2-1
D: TRBD2
size: .
V: TRBV5-1
CDR3: CASSLGGLAGPYNEQFF
DNA: TGCGCCAGCAGCTTGGGCGGACTAGCGGGGCCCTACAATGAGCAGTTCTTC

J: TRBJ2-1
D: TRBD1
size: many
V: TRBV12-3/TRBV12-4
CDR3: CASSKGQAAYNEQFF
DNA: TGTGCCAGCAGCAAGGGACAGGCGGCCTACAATGAGCAGTTCTTC

J: TRBJ2-5
D: .
size: .
V: TRBV7-2
CDR3: CASSPNGGGGETQYF
DNA: TGTGCCAGCAGCCCCAACGGGGGTGGGGGAGAGACCCAGTACTTC

J: TRBJ2-1
D: TRBD1
size: many
V: TRBV3-1
CDR3: CASSQSTGLDEQFF
DNA: TGTGCCAGCAGCCAGTCGACAGGGTTAGATGAGCAGTTCTTC

J: TRBJ1-6
D: TRBD1
size: .
V: TRBV28
CDR3: CASSSGQGESPLHF
DNA: TGTGCCAGCAGTTCCGGACAGGGCGAATCACCCCTCCACTTT

J: TRBJ2-7
D: TRBD1
size: .
V: TRBV20-1
CDR3: CSATTDRAAYEQYF
DNA: TGCAGTGCAACCACTGACAGGGCCGCCTACGAGCAGTACTTC

J: TRBJ1-5
D: TRBD1
size: .
V: TRBV18
CDR3: CASSLGQDSNQPQHF
DNA: TGTGCCAGCTCACTCGGACAGGATAGCAATCAGCCCCAGCATTTT

J: TRBJ2-5
D: .
size: few
V: TRBV20-1
CDR3: CSARVPATATQYF
DNA: TGCAGTGCTAGAGTCCCCGCTACGGCGACCCAGTACTTC

J: TRBJ2-3
D: TRBD2
size: .
V: TRBV20-1
CDR3: CSAGSSGSTDTQYF
DNA: TGCAGTGCTGGGTCTAGCGGGAGCACAGATACGCAGTATTTT

J: TRBJ2-5
D: .
size: .
V: TRBV20-1
CDR3: CSALGGRTQYF
DNA: TGCAGTGCCCTCGGGGGGCGGACCCAGTACTTC

J: TRBJ1-5
D: TRBD1
size: few
V: TRBV10-3
CDR3: CAIIGQGLTNQPQHF
DNA: TGTGCCATCATCGGACAGGGCCTTACTAATCAGCCCCAGCATTTT